The 14 T cell receptor beta chains in this list originate from one sample, sequenced in a study of blood T cells in healthy people across ages. Primers used in a second PCR of about 7 to 12 cycles were a sample-barcoded 5' primer and a J-beta primer mix. A single record per CDR3 protein comes from TCRdb applying MiXCR to the 5' RACE reads. Here the sample spans 750,000 to 950,000 distinct CDR3 sequences, roughly 50% being singletons. Sequencing was done on a sample of blood. The receptors stem from a man older than 75 in good health.

As for this clonotype: At one of its ends the junction is not consistent with the germline gene, which may arise from a read error. The chain combines TRBV9 with TRBJ1-5, with 7 bases fitting TRBD1. The V gene's germline CDR1 is SGDLS and CDR2 YYNGEE. The CDR3 spans 19 residues. CDR3 residues: CASIVNPAPGGQGDQPQHF. CDR3 bases: TGTGCCAGCATCGTAAATCCCGCTCCGGGTGGGCAGGGGGATCAGCCCCAGCATTTT.

This clonotype was seen a few times. The V call is TRBV29-1, the J call TRBJ2-7; no definite D call. CDR1 is SQVTM, CDR2 ANQGSEA, per germline. V lost 7 bases, J lost 0 bases, and 10 bases lay in between. This CDR3 comprises 12 residues. The CDR3 is CSAGASSYEQYF. CDR3 nucleotide sequence: TGCAGCGCCGGCGCGAGCTCCTACGAGCAGTACTTC.

The rearrangement uses TRBV7-2 and TRBJ2-7, with TRBD2 as a possible D gene (6 bases). Germline CDR1 SGHTA, CDR2 FQGNSA. The V gene lost 3 bases and the J gene lost 4 bases, with 10 bases spanning the gap. The CDR3 consists of 13 residues. The CDR3 reads CASSLAGRYEQYF. For the CDR3, the DNA is TGTGCCAGCAGCTTGGCAGGGAGGTACGAGCAGTACTTC. Supplemented by reference TRBV7-2 and TRBJ2-7, the full variable domain reads GAGVSQSPSNKVTEKGKDVELRCDPISGHTALYWYRQSLGQGLEFLIYFQGNSAPDKSGLPSDRFSAERTGGSVSTLTIQRTQQEDSAVYLCASSLAGRYEQYFGPGTRLTVT.

V gene TRBV5-1 combines with J gene TRBJ1-2, with D possibly being TRBD1 (6 bases). CDR1 and CDR2 from the germline V gene are SGHRS and YFSETQ. This CDR3 is 15 amino acids long. Between the trimmed V and J ends, which lost 0 bases and 7 bases, there was a span of 16 bases. The chain's CDR3 is CASSLDATGAVGYTF. The DNA for the CDR3 is TGCGCCAGCAGCTTGGATGCGACAGGTGCCGTTGGCTACACCTTC.

The chain joins TRBV7-6 to TRBJ2-5; 15 bases agree with TRBD2. After removal of 5 bases from V and 4 bases from J, the junction contained 5 bases not matched to a gene. Germline V CDR1 and CDR2: SGHVS, FNYEAQ. The CDR3 sequence is 16 residues long. The CDR3 loop reads CASSKGLAGGGETQYF. Here the CDR3 DNA reads TGTGCCAGCAGCAAGGGACTAGCGGGAGGAGGAGAGACCCAGTACTTC.

This clonotype has only a few counts. This rearrangement joins TRBV12-3 or TRBV12-4 to TRBJ2-7, with D possibly TRBD1 on 5 matching bases. V dropped 3 bases and J dropped 5 bases, with 17 bases sitting between them. The CDR3 runs 15 residues. Here the CDR3 reads CASSFNPGSSHEQYF. Written as DNA, the CDR3 is TGTGCCAGCAGTTTTAATCCAGGGTCGAGCCACGAGCAGTACTTC.

A word on this clonotype: One end of the junction varies from germline; a read error may be responsible. CDR3 protein: CSVLSGGGSIYKEQFF. CDR3 DNA: TGCAGCGTCCTGAGCGGGGGCGGGAGTATTTACAAGGAGCAGTTCTTC. The rearrangement joins TRBV29-1 to TRBJ2-1; 8 bases agree with TRBD2. The CDR3 sequence is 16 residues long. CDR1 and CDR2 from the germline V gene are SQVTM and ANQGSEA.

This clonotype was counted between two and nine times. The chain joins TRBV10-3 to TRBJ1-1; D is unresolved. Trimming left V 5 bases short and J 0 bases short, with 13 bases between. This CDR3 is built from 15 residues. Germline V gene sequence: CDR1 ENHRY, CDR2 SYGVKD. CDR3 bases: TGTGCCATCAGTTTACTTTCAGGCGTGAACACTGAAGCTTTCTTT. Amino acid sequence: CAISLLSGVNTEAFF.

The chain has TRBV5-6 and TRBJ2-7; TRBD1 matches 7 bases. The CDR3 totals 13 residues. Germline CDR1 and CDR2: SGHDT and YYEEEE. V was pared by 5 bases and J by 6 bases, with 8 bases of the junction left unmatched. The CDR3 sequence: CASRGQDGIEQYF. In DNA, the CDR3 is TGTGCCAGCAGAGGACAGGATGGGATCGAGCAGTACTTC.

This sequence joins TRBV9 and TRBJ2-3; D may be TRBD1 or TRBD2 (5 bases each). V lost 2 bases and J lost 3, with 13 bases in between. Germline CDR1 is SGDLS and CDR2 is YYNGEE. The CDR3 contains 15 residues. CDR3 region: CASSVWDRSTDTQYF. In DNA form, the CDR3 reads TGTGCCAGCAGCGTTTGGGACCGAAGTACAGATACGCAGTATTTT.

The V gene is TRBV6-6, the J gene TRBJ1-1; D is perhaps TRBD1 (6 bases). Trimming took off 8 bases at V and 4 bases at J, with 8 bases between the two ends. Germline CDR1 MNHNY, CDR2 SVGAGI (reference sequence). This CDR3 is built from 11 residues. CDR3 amino acids: CASGGGTEAFF. The CDR3 region has the DNA TGTGCCAGCGGAGGGGGCACTGAAGCTTTCTTT.

The rearrangement joins TRBV7-3 to TRBJ2-3, with 16 bases aligning to TRBD2. V lost 6 bases and J lost 4; bases outside the gene matches: 7. The CDR3 runs to 17 residues. The V gene's germline CDR1 is SGHTA and CDR2 FQGTGA. The CDR3, as DNA: TGTGCCAGCAGACTAGCCGGGACTAGCGGGAGGGCAGATACGCAGTATTTT. It specifies CASRLAGTSGRADTQYF. The variable domain in full, completed from reference TRBV7-3 and TRBJ2-3, reads GAGVSQTPSNKVTEKGKYVELRCDPISGHTALYWYRQSLGQGPEFLIYFQGTGAADDSGLPNDRFFAVRPEGSVSTLKIQRTERGDSAVYLCASRLAGTSGRADTQYFGPGTRLTVL.

The sample holds a few counts of this clonotype. The rearrangement uses TRBV7-2 and TRBJ2-5; D may be TRBD1 (5 bases). The V gene's germline CDR1 is SGHTA and CDR2 FQGNSA. The CDR3 is 13 amino acids. The V gene lost 4 bases and the J gene lost 2 bases, with 8 bases spanning the gap. CDR3 coding DNA: TGTGCCAGCAGCTCCAGGGATCAAGAGACCCAGTACTTC. Protein sequence: CASSSRDQETQYF.

For this clonotype: Its ends do not fully match the called genes, so a read error is possible. The chain carries TRBV4-1 and TRBJ2-1; D is unresolved. CDR1 and CDR2 from the germline V gene are MGHRA and YSYEKL. The CDR3 contains 15 residues. The CDR3 DNA reads as TGCGCCAGCAGCCAAGATGGCAGCTCCTACAAGGAGCAGTTCTTC. Translated: CASSQDGSSYKEQFF.